Only a few counts were recorded for the clone carrying this T cell receptor (beta chain). No antigen is known for it. This entry belongs to a study of shared clonotypes between healthy human individuals. Findings and caveats of the study: All-four-donor shared clonotypes had higher generation probabilities than non-shared clonotypes did.

Every donor, a Caucasian adult, lived in Nashville, Tennessee. A CD45RA+ naive subset and a CD45RA-negative memory subset were split from CD4+ cells. The V end lost 2 bases, the J end lost 0 bases, and 9 bases lay between the germline ends. Germline CDR1 SGHRS, CDR2 YFSETQ. The CDR3 runs 14 residues. Assay used: immunoSEQ multiplex PCR; TCRdb lists only in-frame clones, some missing. The data hold 2,100,000 or so clones, with approximately 96% observed a single time. This TCR came from a man younger than 35 in good health. The V call is TRBV5-1, the J call TRBJ2-7; D ambiguous. The sample comprised naive CD4+ T cells sorted from blood. The subset was: CD45RA+ positively selected. The CDR3 DNA is TGCGCCAGCAGCTTTAACGGAGCCTCCTACGAGCAGTACTTC. This gives the protein CASSFNGASYEQYF. Drawing the rest from reference TRBV5-1 and TRBJ2-7, the complete variable domain is KAGVTQTPRYLIKTRGQQVTLSCSPISGHRSVSWYQQTPGQGLQFLFEYFSETQRNKGNFPGRFSGRQFSNSRSEMNVSTLELGDSALYLCASSFNGASYEQYFGPGTRLTVT.